This TCR beta chain is from a study of beta chain features in type 1 diabetes. Isolated RNA was reverse transcribed in full, so expressed TCRB transcripts were sequenced. This table comes from immunoSEQ multiplex PCR, and its TCRdb copy is limited to in-frame clones, with some not included. In the table there are hundreds of thousands of clones, roughly 13% of which are singletons. Cell sorting via CD45RO/CCR7/CD25/CD127/CD95/CD27 was performed to obtain CD4+ naive, central memory, regulatory and stem cell-like memory cells. Germline V gene lookup returns CDR1 SGHRS and CDR2 YFSETQ. The CDR3 sequence is 17 residues long. Trimming pared 0 bases from V and 3 bases from J, leaving 19 bases between. This clone was observed a handful of times. Its antigen is still unknown. Study conclusions and caveats: The study found moderately but significantly shorter TCRB CDR3s in all four CD4+ subsets of Type 1 diabetes patients.

V and J are TRBV5-1 and TRBJ2-7; D ambiguous. This TCR derives from a man between 18 and 29 years old with type 1 diabetes. The sample consisted of naive CD4+ T cells from blood. For the CDR3, the DNA is TGCGCCAGCAGCTTGGTAGGGTCTCAGTCCGGCGGCTACGAGCAGTACTTC. Protein sequence: CASSLVGSQSGGYEQYF.